This T cell receptor beta chain was retrieved from a study of blood T cell repertoires in COVID-19. Overall study: T cells, B-cell-depleted T cells, or PBMCs supplied cDNA or gDNA.

Repertoires were generated with immunoSEQ multiplex PCR, while TCRdb's copy carries only in-frame clones and drops some. The sample holds about 230,000 clones, 65% to 90% seen once. The germline V and J ends were trimmed by 0 bases and 2 bases, with 5 bases remaining between them. This CDR3 has 13 residues. Sequenced input: peripheral blood. The chain couples TRBV12-3 or TRBV12-4 to TRBJ2-7; no firm D call. This receptor was taken from a man aged 50 to 59 with COVID-19, enrolled during active disease. The chain's CDR3 is CASSLAPTYEQYF. CDR3 nucleotides: TGTGCCAGCAGTTTAGCCCCCACCTACGAGCAGTACTTC.